The subject of this entry is one T cell receptor (beta chain). The junction does not match germline at one end; this may be a read error. The data were produced by immunoSEQ multiplex PCR, yet TCRdb's version contains in-frame clones alone and is incomplete. The sample shows 50,000 or so clones, nearly 95% of them seen only once. The record originates from a study of control samples from healthy donors and cancer patients. This CDR3 spans 11 amino acids. Germline V CDR1 and CDR2: LGHDT, YNNKEL (reference sequence). The V and J genes are TRBV3-1 (or the pseudogene TRBV3-2) and TRBJ2-1; D gene ambiguous. This clonotype was obtained from a woman aged 45-60 years with head and neck cancer. The sequenced material came from PBMCs. CDR3 nucleotide sequence: TGTGCCAGCAGCTCCGGGCGCTCCGTCATCTTC. Translating it yields CASSSGRSVIF.